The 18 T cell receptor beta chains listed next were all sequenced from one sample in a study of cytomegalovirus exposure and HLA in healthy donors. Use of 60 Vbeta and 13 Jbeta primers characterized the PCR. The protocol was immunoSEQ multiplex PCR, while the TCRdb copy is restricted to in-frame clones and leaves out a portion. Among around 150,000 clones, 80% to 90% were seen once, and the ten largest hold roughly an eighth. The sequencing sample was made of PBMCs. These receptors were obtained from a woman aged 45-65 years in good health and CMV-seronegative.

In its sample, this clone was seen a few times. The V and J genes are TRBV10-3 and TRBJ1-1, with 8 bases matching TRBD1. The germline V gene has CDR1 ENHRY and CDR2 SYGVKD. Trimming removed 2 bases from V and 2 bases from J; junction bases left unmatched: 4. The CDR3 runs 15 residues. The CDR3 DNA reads TGTGCCATCAGTGAGAGGACAGGGAGAAACACTGAAGCTTTCTTT. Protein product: CAISERTGRNTEAFF.

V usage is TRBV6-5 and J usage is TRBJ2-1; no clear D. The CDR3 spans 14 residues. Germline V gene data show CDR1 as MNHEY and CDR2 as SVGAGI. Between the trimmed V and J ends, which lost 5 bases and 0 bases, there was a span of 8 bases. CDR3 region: CASSDRSSYNEQFF. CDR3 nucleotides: TGTGCCAGCAGTGACCGGAGCTCCTACAATGAGCAGTTCTTC.

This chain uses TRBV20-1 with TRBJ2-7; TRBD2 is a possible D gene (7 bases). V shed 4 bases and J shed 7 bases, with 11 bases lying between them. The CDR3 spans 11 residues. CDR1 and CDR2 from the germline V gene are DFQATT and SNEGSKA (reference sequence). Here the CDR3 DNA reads TGCAGTGCTAAGGGGGGGATTGAGCAGTACTTC. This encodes CSAKGGIEQYF.

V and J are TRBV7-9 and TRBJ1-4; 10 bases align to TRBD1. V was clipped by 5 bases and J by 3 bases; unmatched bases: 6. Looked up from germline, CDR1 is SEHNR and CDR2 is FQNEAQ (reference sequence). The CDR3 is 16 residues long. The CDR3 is CASSRDRGQANEKLFF. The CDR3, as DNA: TGTGCCAGCAGCCGGGACAGGGGACAGGCTAATGAAAAACTGTTTTTT.

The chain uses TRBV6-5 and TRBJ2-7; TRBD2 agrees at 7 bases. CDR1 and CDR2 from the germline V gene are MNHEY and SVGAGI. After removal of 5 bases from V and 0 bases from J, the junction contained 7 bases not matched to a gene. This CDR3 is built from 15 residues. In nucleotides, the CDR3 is TGTGCCAGCAGTCCTAGCGGCCTTACCTCCTACGAGCAGTACTTC. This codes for CASSPSGLTSYEQYF.

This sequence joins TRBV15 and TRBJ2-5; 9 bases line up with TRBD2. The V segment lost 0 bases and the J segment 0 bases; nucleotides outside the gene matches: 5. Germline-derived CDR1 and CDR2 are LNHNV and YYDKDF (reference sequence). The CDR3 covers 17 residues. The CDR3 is CATSRDYPSGNQETQYF. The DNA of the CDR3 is TGTGCCACCAGCAGAGATTACCCTAGCGGGAACCAAGAGACCCAGTACTTC. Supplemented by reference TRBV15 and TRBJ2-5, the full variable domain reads DAMVIQNPRYQVTQFGKPVTLSCSQTLNHNVMYWYQQKSSQAPKLLFHYYDKDFNNEADTPDNFQSRRPNTSFCFLDIRSPGLGDTAMYLCATSRDYPSGNQETQYFGPGTRLLVL.

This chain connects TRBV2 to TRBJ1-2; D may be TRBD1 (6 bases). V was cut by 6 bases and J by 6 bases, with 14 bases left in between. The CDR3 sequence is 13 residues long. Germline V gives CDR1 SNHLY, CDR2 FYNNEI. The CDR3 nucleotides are TGTGCCAGCAGATCAGGGAGGGGGGATGGCTACACCTTC. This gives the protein CASRSGRGDGYTF.

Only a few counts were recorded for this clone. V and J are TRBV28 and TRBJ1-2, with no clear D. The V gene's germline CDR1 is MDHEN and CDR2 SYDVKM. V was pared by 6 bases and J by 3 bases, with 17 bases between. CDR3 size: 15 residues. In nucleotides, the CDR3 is TGTGCCAGCAGCCCCGGGATGAGACTACACTATGGCTACACCTTC. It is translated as CASSPGMRLHYGYTF.

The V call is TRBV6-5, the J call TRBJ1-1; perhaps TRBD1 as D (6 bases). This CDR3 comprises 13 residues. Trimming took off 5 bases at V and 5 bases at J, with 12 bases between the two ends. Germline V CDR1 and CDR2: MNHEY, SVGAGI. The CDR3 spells CASSQGRGTEAFF. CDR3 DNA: TGTGCCAGCAGTCAGGGGAGGGGGACTGAAGCTTTCTTT.

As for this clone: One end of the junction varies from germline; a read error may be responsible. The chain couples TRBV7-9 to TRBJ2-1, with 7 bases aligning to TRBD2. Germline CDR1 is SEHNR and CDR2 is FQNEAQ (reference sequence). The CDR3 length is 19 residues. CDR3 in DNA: TGTTCCAGCAGCCATTCGGAGACGGTACCGGGGGGCTCCTACAATGAGCAGTTCTTC. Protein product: CSSSHSETVPGGSYNEQFF.

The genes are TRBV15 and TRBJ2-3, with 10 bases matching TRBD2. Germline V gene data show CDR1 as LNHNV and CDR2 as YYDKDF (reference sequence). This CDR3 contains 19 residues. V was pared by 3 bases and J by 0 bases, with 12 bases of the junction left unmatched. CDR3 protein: CATSSERSSGGLSTDTQYF. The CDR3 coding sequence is TGTGCCACCAGCAGTGAGCGCTCTAGCGGGGGTTTGAGCACAGATACGCAGTATTTT.

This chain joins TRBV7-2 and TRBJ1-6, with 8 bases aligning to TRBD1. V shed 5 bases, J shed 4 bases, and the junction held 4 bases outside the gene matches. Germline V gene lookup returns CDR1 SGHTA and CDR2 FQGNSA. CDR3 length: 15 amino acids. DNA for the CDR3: TGTGCCAGCAGCGCCAGGGGGCCGTATAATTCACCCCTCCACTTT. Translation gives CASSARGPYNSPLHF.

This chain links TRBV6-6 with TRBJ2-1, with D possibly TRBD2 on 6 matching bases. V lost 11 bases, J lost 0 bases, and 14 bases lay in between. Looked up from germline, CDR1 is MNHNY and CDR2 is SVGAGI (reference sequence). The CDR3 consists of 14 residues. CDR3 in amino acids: CACSGGSSYNEQFF. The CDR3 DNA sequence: TGTGCCTGCTCAGGAGGGAGCTCCTACAATGAGCAGTTCTTC.

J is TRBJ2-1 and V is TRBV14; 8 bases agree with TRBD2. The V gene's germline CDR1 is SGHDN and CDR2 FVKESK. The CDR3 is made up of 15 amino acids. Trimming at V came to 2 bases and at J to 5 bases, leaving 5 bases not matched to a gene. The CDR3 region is CASSQPGRANNEQFF. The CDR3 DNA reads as TGTGCCAGCAGCCAACCCGGGAGGGCCAACAATGAGCAGTTCTTC.

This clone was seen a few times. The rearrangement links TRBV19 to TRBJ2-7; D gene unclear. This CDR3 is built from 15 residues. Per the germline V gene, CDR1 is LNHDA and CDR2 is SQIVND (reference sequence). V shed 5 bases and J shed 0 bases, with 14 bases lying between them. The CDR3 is CASSPRAYYSYEQYF. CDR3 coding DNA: TGTGCCAGTAGTCCTCGAGCCTATTACTCCTACGAGCAGTACTTC.

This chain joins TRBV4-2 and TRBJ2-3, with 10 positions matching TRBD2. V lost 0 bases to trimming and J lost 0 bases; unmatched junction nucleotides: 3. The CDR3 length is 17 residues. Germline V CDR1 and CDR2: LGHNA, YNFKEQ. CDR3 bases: TGTGCCAGCAGCCAAGATGGAGCGGGGGGGAGCACAGATACGCAGTATTTT. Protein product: CASSQDGAGGSTDTQYF.

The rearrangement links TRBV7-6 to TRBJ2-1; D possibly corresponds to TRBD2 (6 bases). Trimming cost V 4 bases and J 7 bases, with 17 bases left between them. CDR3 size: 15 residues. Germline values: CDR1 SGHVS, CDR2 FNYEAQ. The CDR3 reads CASSSSVGGRNEQFF. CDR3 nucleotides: TGTGCCAGCAGCTCCTCGGTGGGAGGACGGAATGAGCAGTTCTTC. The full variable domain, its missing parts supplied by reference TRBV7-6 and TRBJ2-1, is GAGVSQSPRYKVTKRGQDVALRCDPISGHVSLYWYRQALGQGPEFLTYFNYEAQQDKSGLPNDRFSAERPEGSISTLTIQRTEQRDSAMYRCASSSSVGGRNEQFFGPGTRLTVL.

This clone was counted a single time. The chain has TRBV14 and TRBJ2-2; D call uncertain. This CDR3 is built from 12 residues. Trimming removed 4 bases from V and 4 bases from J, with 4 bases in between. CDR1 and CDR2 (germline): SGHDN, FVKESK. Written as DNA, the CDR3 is TGTGCCAGCAGCCTATTCACCGGGGAGCTGTTTTTT. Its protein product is CASSLFTGELFF.